A selection of T cell receptor beta chains follows, all from one sample in a study of T-cell reconstitution after alpha-beta-depleted transplantation in children. TCRdb re-called the PCR reads through MiXCR, storing one row per CDR3 protein. Among about 90,000 distinct CDR3 sequences listed, roughly 8.3% were seen once. Sequences were derived from PBMCs from the stem cell graft donor, sampled from the stem cell graft. These receptor sequences come from a human donor who donated a stem cell graft to a child with congenital amegakaryocytic thrombocytopenia. Both conserved end residues are trimmed from each CDR3. Fields, in order: V gene, J gene, clone size, CDR3 protein. Not every row has a clone size; where given, it reads once, few, many or a size class.

>TRBV29-1|TRBJ2-5|many
SVPGTAQETQY
>TRBV30|TRBJ2-7|many
AWSSSGGIRAYEQY
>TRBV7-2|TRBJ2-3|many
ASSLVGTSVTDTQY
>TRBV4-1|TRBJ2-3|many
ASSPWTSGRTDTQY
>TRBV30|TRBJ2-3|few
AWRAGGNTDTQY
>TRBV29-1|TRBJ1-1|many
SVSQVLGTEAF
>TRBV28|TRBJ2-5|many
ASSSPRQGAQETQY
>TRBV3-1|TRBJ2-3|many
ASSQYGRGATDTQY
>TRBV20-1|TRBJ1-1|many
SARVPGLDTEAF
>TRBV7-2|TRBJ1-1|many
ASSPGRVRTEAF
>TRBV15|TRBJ2-7|many
ATSRDSTGHEQY
>TRBV5-1|TRBJ2-3|many
ASSLVAGDSTDTQY
>TRBV27|TRBJ1-6|.
ASSPDNLGNSPLH
>TRBV29-1|TRBJ1-5|many
SVGWEGGGQPQH
>TRBV19|TRBJ1-6|many
ASRGNSPLH
>TRBV10-3|TRBJ2-3|many
AISRGGNPRRDTQY
>TRBV5-1|TRBJ2-3|many
ASSLGGGGSTDTQY
>TRBV7-2|TRBJ2-3|many
ASSRRLRSSTDTQY
>TRBV5-1|TRBJ2-5|.
ASSLVTSAYQETQY
>TRBV11-2|TRBJ2-1|many
ASSLRGASYNEQF
>TRBV20-1|TRBJ1-5|many
SANRPDDGYQPQH
>TRBV7-6|TRBJ1-1|many
ASSRGQTMNTEAF
>TRBV20-1|TRBJ2-5|.
SASRPREGAETQY
>TRBV20-1|TRBJ1-2|many
SARVQPPWTGVYGYT
>TRBV27|TRBJ1-1|many
ASSSRQGGYTEAF
>TRBV25-1|TRBJ2-1|many
ASSARDFRNNEQF
>TRBV24-1|TRBJ1-1|many
ATSGGRAGDTEAF
>TRBV9|TRBJ1-2|many
ASSVYSGAAYGYT
>TRBV20-1|TRBJ1-5|.
SASESGLNQPQH
>TRBV12-3/TRBV12-4|TRBJ2-5|many
ASSPLQGVTQY
>TRBV18|TRBJ2-1|.
ASSSGQAGSYNEQF
>TRBV20-1|TRBJ1-3|many
SARYRGSGNTIY
>TRBV5-1|TRBJ1-6|many
ASNEGNYNSPLH
>TRBV10-3|TRBJ2-2|many
AISDLAGLYTGELF
>TRBV28|TRBJ2-3|many
ASSLIGAIPRPDTQY
>TRBV3-1|TRBJ2-3|few
ASSQDSRRLAGGTDTQY
>TRBV3-1|TRBJ1-3|few
ASSQEAESNTIY
>TRBV7-2|TRBJ2-4|many
ASSLAWGAKNIQY
>TRBV12-3/TRBV12-4|TRBJ1-2|many
ASSLVTGTHGYT
>TRBV12-3/TRBV12-4|TRBJ2-1|many
ASSVFGGGYSNEQF
>TRBV20-1|TRBJ1-2|many
SALHSGQGDLSGYT
>TRBV7-2|TRBJ2-3|many
ASSLSGTSGRLSRSDTQY
>TRBV9|TRBJ2-7|many
ASSVGGREYEQY
>TRBV5-1|TRBJ2-1|many
ASSPETGKYEQF
>TRBV5-8|TRBJ2-5|many
ASSLREGPTQETQY
>TRBV6-1|TRBJ2-2|many
ASSGDSGGELF
>TRBV10-2|TRBJ1-1|few
ASSESQGESF
>TRBV2|TRBJ2-3|many
ASSDEDRGTDTQY
>TRBV6-5|TRBJ1-4|many
ASSRGLGFRAEKLF
>TRBV12-3/TRBV12-4|TRBJ2-1|many
ASLSGTSGGAYNEQF
>TRBV5-4|TRBJ1-2|many
ASRPGGTYGYT